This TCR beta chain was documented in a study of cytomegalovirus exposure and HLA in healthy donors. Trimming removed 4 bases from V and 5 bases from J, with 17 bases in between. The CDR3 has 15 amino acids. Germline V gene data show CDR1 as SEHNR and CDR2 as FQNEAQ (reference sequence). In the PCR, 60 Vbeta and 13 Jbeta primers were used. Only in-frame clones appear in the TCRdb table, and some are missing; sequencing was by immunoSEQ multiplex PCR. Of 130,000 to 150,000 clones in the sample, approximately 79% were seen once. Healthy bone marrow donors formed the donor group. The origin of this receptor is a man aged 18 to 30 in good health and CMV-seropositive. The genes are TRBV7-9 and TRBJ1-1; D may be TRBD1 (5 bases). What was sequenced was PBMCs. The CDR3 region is CASSSGRPGFTEAFF. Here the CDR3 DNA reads TGTGCCAGCAGCTCGGGTCGGCCAGGGTTTACTGAAGCTTTCTTT.